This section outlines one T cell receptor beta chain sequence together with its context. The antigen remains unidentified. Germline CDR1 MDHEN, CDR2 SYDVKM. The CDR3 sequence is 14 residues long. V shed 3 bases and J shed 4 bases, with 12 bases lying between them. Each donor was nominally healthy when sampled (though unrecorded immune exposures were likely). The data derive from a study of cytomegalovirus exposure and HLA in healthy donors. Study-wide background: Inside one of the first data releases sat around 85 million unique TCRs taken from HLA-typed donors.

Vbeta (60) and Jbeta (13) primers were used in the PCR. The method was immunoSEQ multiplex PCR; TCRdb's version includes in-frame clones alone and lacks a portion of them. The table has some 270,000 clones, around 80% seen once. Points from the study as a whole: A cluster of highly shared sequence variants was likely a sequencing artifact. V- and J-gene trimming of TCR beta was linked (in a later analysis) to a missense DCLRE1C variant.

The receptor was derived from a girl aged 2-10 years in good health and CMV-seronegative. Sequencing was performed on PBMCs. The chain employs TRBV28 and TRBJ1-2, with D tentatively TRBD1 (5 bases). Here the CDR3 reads CASSFRVSVYGYTF. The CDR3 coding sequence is TGTGCCAGCAGTTTCAGGGTTTCAGTCTATGGCTACACCTTC.